Ten or more counts support the clone carrying this T cell receptor beta chain. Its matching antigen is unknown. The entire patient cohort was treatment-naive prior to thyroid surgery. The data were taken from a study of metastatic and nonmetastatic thyroid tumors. Study as a whole: Where malignant and benign thyroid patients were concerned, repertoires were compared across blood and tumor or nodule tissue. The study's findings and limits: Malignant thyroid tumors reportedly had TCR beta diversity that was significantly higher than in benign nodules, in blood and tumor.

This CDR3 is 14 amino acids long. Trimming took 6 bases from V and 0 from J, leaving 10 bases between them. Germline-derived CDR1 and CDR2 are MNHNS and SASEGT. TCRdb redid the clone calls on the PCR reads using MiXCR. Among some 39,000 clones, roughly 15% were seen once, and the ten largest hold approximately 23%. The source material was blood. This TCR was sampled from a female donor with papillary thyroid cancer or a benign thyroid nodule (not recorded which). Some clones in this sample may be carry-over from other donors' samples. The chain is built from TRBV6-1 and TRBJ2-3; perhaps TRBD1 as D (5 bases). The CDR3 coding sequence is TGTGCCAGCAGGTGGGGCGCCAGCACAGATACGCAGTATTTT. Translated, it gives CASRWGASTDTQYF.